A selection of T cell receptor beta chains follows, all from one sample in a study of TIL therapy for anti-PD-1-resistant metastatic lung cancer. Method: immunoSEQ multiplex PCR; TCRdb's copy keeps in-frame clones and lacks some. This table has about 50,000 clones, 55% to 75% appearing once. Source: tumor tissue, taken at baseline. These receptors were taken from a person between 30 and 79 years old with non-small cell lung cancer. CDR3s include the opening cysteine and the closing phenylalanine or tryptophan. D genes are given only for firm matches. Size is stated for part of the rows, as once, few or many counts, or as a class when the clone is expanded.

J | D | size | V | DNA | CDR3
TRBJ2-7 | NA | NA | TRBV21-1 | TGTGCCAGCAGCAAATCCGAAACCTTCAGGGGGCTATTCCACGAGCAGTACTTC | CASSKSETFRGLFHEQYF
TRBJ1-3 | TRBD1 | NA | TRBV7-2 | TGTGCCAGCAGCTTAGGGCAGGGGGCCTCCGGAAACACCATATATTTT | CASSLGQGASGNTIYF
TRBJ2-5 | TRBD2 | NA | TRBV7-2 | TGTGCCAGCAGCTTTGGAGCGGGGACAGAGACCCAGTACTTC | CASSFGAGTETQYF
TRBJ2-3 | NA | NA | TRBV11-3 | TGTGCCAGCAGCCCCGTACTGGCAGATACGCAGTATTTT | CASSPVLADTQYF
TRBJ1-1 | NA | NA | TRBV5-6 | TGTGCCAGCAGCTTGGGACAGTTGCAGACTGAAGCTTTCTTT | CASSLGQLQTEAFF
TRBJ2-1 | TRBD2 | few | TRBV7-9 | TGTGCCAGCAGCTTATCCCAGCGGGGGGCACCATCCTACAATGAGCAGTTCTTC | CASSLSQRGAPSYNEQFF
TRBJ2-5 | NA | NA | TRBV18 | TGTGCCAGCTCACCAATGGAAGAGACCCAGTACTTC | CASSPMEETQYF
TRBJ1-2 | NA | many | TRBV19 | TGTGCCAGTAGTACCCGGACAGCTGGCTACACCTTC | CASSTRTAGYTF
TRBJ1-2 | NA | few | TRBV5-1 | TGCGCCAGCAGCAGCAGACAGGCCCTGGGGAGAGGCTACACCTTC | CASSSRQALGRGYTF
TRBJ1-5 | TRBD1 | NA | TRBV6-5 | TGTGCCAGCAGTTCAGGGGGCGGCAATCAGCCCCAGCATTTT | CASSSGGGNQPQHF
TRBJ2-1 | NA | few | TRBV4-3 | TGCGCCAGCAGCCAAGCGCTGGACCCCTACAATGAGCAGTTCTTC | CASSQALDPYNEQFF
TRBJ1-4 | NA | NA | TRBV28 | TGTGCCAGCAGTTTAAACAGGGCTAATGAAAAACTGTTTTTT | CASSLNRANEKLFF
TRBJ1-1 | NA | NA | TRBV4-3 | TGCGCCAGCAGCCTAGCATTGAGTTTGACTGAAGCTTTCTTT | CASSLALSLTEAFF
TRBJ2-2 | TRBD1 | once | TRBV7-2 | TGTGCCAGCAGCTTATCGACAGGGAGCACCGGGGAGCTGTTTTTT | CASSLSTGSTGELFF
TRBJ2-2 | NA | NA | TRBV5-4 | TGTGCCAGCAGCTTGGCGTACGGGAACACCGGGGAGCTGTTTTTT | CASSLAYGNTGELFF
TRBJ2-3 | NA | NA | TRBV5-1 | TGCGCCAGCAGCTTTGCAAGTGTTACAGATACGCAGTATTTT | CASSFASVTDTQYF